A few counts support the clone carrying this T cell receptor (beta chain). The data stem from a study of blood T cell repertoires in COVID-19. Whole-study context: Donors in the United States, Italy and Spain gave samples during acute or convalescent COVID-19.

The authors' processing: The authors estimated nucleated cell counts from reference gene primer amplification. Data came from immunoSEQ multiplex PCR; TCRdb stores just in-frame clones and leaves some out. V, J and clone size are those of that table, while D and trimming were read from the DNA. The profile covers about 95,000 clones, with about four fifths appearing a single time and approximately 22% taken by the ten largest. V lost 4 bases to trimming and J lost 5 bases, with 12 bases between them. This CDR3 is built from 14 residues. The germline gives CDR1 LGHDT, CDR2 YNNKEL (reference sequence).

This rearrangement joins TRBV3-1 (or the pseudogene TRBV3-2) to TRBJ2-1, with D possibly TRBD2 on 5 matching bases. This TCR derives from a human donor in a cohort sampled during active COVID-19. The sample was peripheral blood. CDR3 nucleotide sequence: TGTGCCAGCAGCCGCCGCGAGGGCCACAATGAGCAGTTCTTC. Encoded protein: CASSRREGHNEQFF.